Listed below are T cell receptor beta chains from one sample, sequenced in a study of OX40 agonist ivuxolimab in advanced cancers. Profiling relied on immunoSEQ multiplex PCR, and the TCRdb table lists in-frame clones only, not all of them. The data show some 58,000 clones, 85% seen once. The source material was CD4+ or CD8+ T cells sorted from blood, sampled in a trial of the OX40 agonist ivuxolimab. The receptors come from an adult with an advanced solid tumor such as melanoma, head and neck, liver or kidney cancer. Each CDR3 is given with its conserved first and last residue. A D gene is named only where the DNA matches it firmly. The size entry is marked missing in some rows and otherwise reads once, few, many or a size class.

clone_size | j_call | v_call | d_call | cdr3_aa | cdr3_nt
. | TRBJ2-1 | TRBV28 | TRBD2 | CASWSGIAGVGEQFF | TGTGCCAGCTGGTCGGGCATAGCGGGAGTCGGTGAGCAGTTCTTC
. | TRBJ2-4 | TRBV28 | . | CAVVELAKNIQYF | TGTGCCGTTGTAGAATTAGCCAAAAACATTCAGTACTTC
. | TRBJ2-1 | TRBV11-3 | . | CASSRGLASYNEQFF | TGTGCCAGCAGCCGGGGGCTAGCTTCCTACAATGAGCAGTTCTTC
. | TRBJ1-5 | TRBV19 | . | CASSWAHQGYSNQPQHF | TGTGCCAGTAGTTGGGCCCACCAGGGTTATAGCAATCAGCCCCAGCATTTT
. | TRBJ2-2 | TRBV5-4 | . | CASSLAPERDGELFF | TGTGCCAGCAGCTTAGCCCCGGAGCGCGACGGGGAGCTGTTTTTT
. | TRBJ2-7 | TRBV6-1 | . | CASSERGLSSYEQYF | TGTGCCAGCAGCGAAAGGGGCTTAAGCTCCTACGAGCAGTACTTC
. | TRBJ2-5 | TRBV2 | . | CASSEEGETQYF | TGTGCCAGCAGCGAGGAAGGTGAGACCCAGTACTTC
. | TRBJ2-4 | TRBV6-1 | TRBD2 | CASSGAGGTNIQYF | TGTGCCAGCAGTGGGGCGGGAGGTACAAACATTCAGTACTTC
. | TRBJ2-7 | TRBV7-8 | TRBD2 | CASSLVAGAYEQYF | TGTGCCAGCAGCTTAGTAGCGGGAGCCTACGAGCAGTACTTC
. | TRBJ2-7 | TRBV6-6 | . | CASSPGPFPYEQYF | TGTGCCAGCAGTCCAGGTCCCTTTCCCTACGAGCAGTACTTC
few | TRBJ2-2 | TRBV19 | TRBD1 | CASSARKGAVSWRVHTGELFF | TGTGCCAGTAGTGCGAGGAAGGGGGCCGTGAGCTGGCGGGTTCACACCGGGGAGCTGTTTTTT
. | TRBJ2-1 | TRBV5-8 | . | CASSLVGTHNEQFF | TGTGCCAGCAGCTTGGTAGGCACCCACAATGAGCAGTTCTTC
large | TRBJ1-6 | TRBV18 | . | CASSPRFELDNSPLHF | TGTGCCAGCTCACCACGGTTTGAGCTGGATAATTCACCCCTCCACTTT
. | TRBJ2-6 | TRBV11-2 | . | CASSLRTVLSGANVLTF | TGTGCCAGCAGCTTGAGGACAGTGCTCTCTGGGGCCAACGTCCTGACTTTC
few | TRBJ2-3 | TRBV18 | . | CASSPAGSTDTQYF | TGTGCCAGCTCACCTGCTGGGAGCACAGATACGCAGTATTTT
once | TRBJ2-5 | TRBV5-1 | . | CASSSRTVGGTQYF | TGCGCCAGCAGCTCCAGGACCGTCGGGGGGACCCAGTACTTC
. | TRBJ2-7 | TRBV9 | TRBD1 | CASGPEGQGWDEQYF | TGTGCCAGTGGGCCGGAGGGACAGGGATGGGACGAGCAGTACTTC